Below, one T cell receptor (beta chain) is given with its context. This entry comes from a study of blood T cell repertoires in COVID-19. Background on the study: The analysed material was cDNA or gDNA that came from T cells, B-cell-depleted T cells, or PBMCs.

Study processing details: Reference gene primer amplification in the assay estimated nucleated cell counts. Produced via immunoSEQ multiplex PCR; TCRdb's table is partial and in-frame only. Clonal size and the V and J genes are those of that table, whereas D and trimming came from the DNA. The table lists approximately 260,000 clones, about 87% of them singletons. The CDR3 length is 18 residues. The V end lost 1 base, the J end lost 1 base, and 19 bases lay between the germline ends. Germline CDR1 is KGHSH and CDR2 is LQKENI. This TCR derives from a human donor in a cohort sampled during active COVID-19. What was sequenced was peripheral blood. The chain is built from TRBV18 and TRBJ1-1, with no clear D. The CDR3 DNA is TGTGCCAGCTCACCACTCCCCGGATACGCCAGAGGGAACACTGAAGCTTTCTTT. It specifies CASSPLPGYARGNTEAFF.